These 22 T cell receptor beta chains share one sample of origin, sequenced in a study of regulatory T cells in long-lasting Graves disease. As for time point: newly diagnosed GD, antithyroid drugs for less than 3 months. Making the TCR library involved RNA that had been extracted from PBMCs. Through Arm-PCR of CDR3 regions and iRepertoire HTBI primers, TCR beta libraries were built. TCRdb independently ran MiXCR on the multiplex PCR reads; one entry per CDR3 protein. The table has about half a million distinct CDR3 sequences, about 12% seen once. Another study also made use of these data, one on T cells in Graves' hyperthyroidism and ophthalmopathy.

The input for sequencing was peripheral blood mononuclear cells (PBMCs), taken at new diagnosis, from a patient treated with antithyroid drugs. These receptors were taken from a woman under 40 with Graves disease.

This clonotype was observed at least ten times. V is TRBV2 and J is TRBJ2-3; TRBD2 agrees at 7 bases. This CDR3 contains 15 residues. V lost 6 bases to trimming and J lost 3 bases; unmatched junction nucleotides: 9. Germline V gives CDR1 SNHLY, CDR2 FYNNEI. CDR3 coding DNA: TGTGCCAGCAGGGAAACGGGGGGAATAACAGATACGCAGTATTTT. Translating it yields CASRETGGITDTQYF.

The chain uses TRBV6-2 or TRBV6-3 and TRBJ1-1; D not certain. The CDR3 has 15 residues. Trimming shortened V by 0 bases and J by 1 base, and 9 bases separated the two germline ends. The germline gives CDR1 MNHEY, CDR2 SVGEGT. CDR3: CASSYSSFRNTEAFF. DNA of the CDR3: TGTGCCAGCAGTTACTCGTCGTTCAGGAACACTGAAGCTTTCTTT.

This clonotype was observed at least ten times. The gene calls are TRBV7-8 and TRBJ2-6; no firm D call. The CDR3 spans 16 residues. CDR1 SGHVS and CDR2 FQNEAQ come from the germline V gene. The V end lost 2 bases, the J end lost 0 bases, and 8 bases lay between the germline ends. The CDR3 sequence: CASSLIQNSGANVLTF. As DNA, the CDR3 is TGTGCCAGCAGCTTAATCCAGAACTCTGGGGCCAACGTCCTGACTTTC.

This clonotype has a count of ten or more. The chain couples TRBV6-1 to TRBJ2-1; tentatively, D is TRBD1 (6 bases). Trimming left V 2 bases short and J 9 bases short, with 20 bases between. The CDR3 consists of 16 residues. In germline, CDR1 is MNHNS, CDR2 SASEGT. The DNA for the CDR3 is TGTGCCAGCAGTGAAACCCCGTCAGGGGCGCAGGGTGAGCAGTTCTTC. It yields the protein CASSETPSGAQGEQFF.

This clonotype occurred many times. The V and J genes are TRBV12-3 or TRBV12-4 and TRBJ2-4; TRBD2 aligns across 10 bases. V lost 3 bases, J lost 7 bases, and 9 bases stayed unmatched. The CDR3 covers 16 residues. In DNA, the CDR3 is TGTGCCAGCAGTTTTGAACTCACTAGCGGGATGAACATTCAGTACTTC. This translates into CASSFELTSGMNIQYF.

This clonotype came up many times. The chain is built from TRBV27 and TRBJ1-4, with 8 bases that match TRBD1. J lost 3 bases, V lost 6 bases, and 3 bases had no gene match. This CDR3 is 14 amino acids long. Looked up from germline, CDR1 is MNHEY and CDR2 is SMNVEV (reference sequence). Here the CDR3 reads CASRAGGPNEKLFF. The DNA for the CDR3 is TGTGCCAGCAGGGCAGGGGGCCCTAATGAAAAACTGTTTTTT.

This clonotype came up many times. The chain carries TRBV7-2 and TRBJ2-3; possibly TRBD2 for D (6 bases). V was cut by 4 bases and J by 2 bases, with 13 bases left in between. The CDR3 has 15 amino acids. Germline V gives CDR1 SGHTA, CDR2 FQGNSA. The CDR3 loop reads CASSSLSGVTDTQYF. Here the CDR3 DNA reads TGTGCCAGCAGCTCTCTGTCGGGGGTCACAGATACGCAGTATTTT.

The table lists this clonotype with many counts. The chain links TRBV6-1 to TRBJ1-5; 8 bases map to TRBD1. Per the germline V gene, CDR1 is MNHNS and CDR2 is SASEGT. CDR3 size: 13 residues. V lost 6 bases to trimming and J lost 7 bases; unmatched junction nucleotides: 5. The CDR3 region has the DNA TGTGCCAGCAGCGACAGGGGCGGCCAGCCCCAGCATTTT. It yields the protein CASSDRGGQPQHF.

In this sample, this clonotype turned up many times. This sequence joins TRBV9 and TRBJ2-2; D remains ambiguous. The V and J ends lost 1 base and 6 bases respectively, with 4 bases between them. Germline values: CDR1 SGDLS, CDR2 YYNGEE. This CDR3 spans 12 amino acids. The CDR3 spells CASSVYAGELFF. Written as DNA, the CDR3 is TGTGCCAGCAGCGTATACGCCGGGGAGCTGTTTTTT.

This clonotype has a handful of counts. One junction end does not reproduce the germline sequence, and a read error may be involved. The chain is built from TRBV19 and TRBJ2-7; perhaps TRBD1 as D (5 bases). Looked up from germline, CDR1 is LNHDA and CDR2 is SQIVND (reference sequence). This CDR3 has 13 residues. CDR3 in DNA: TGTGCCAGTGGTATTAGACAGCACTACGAGCAGTACTTC. It encodes CASGIRQHYEQYF.

This clonotype was recorded at least ten times. The genes are TRBV19 and TRBJ1-1; no clear D. The CDR3 spans 13 residues. Germline loops: CDR1 LNHDA, CDR2 SQIVND (reference sequence). The V end was cut by 1 base, the J end by 5 bases, with 8 bases between. The DNA of the CDR3 is TGTGCCAGTAGTATAGCAACGGGTACTGAAGCTTTCTTT. Translated: CASSIATGTEAFF.

This clonotype came up many times. V and J are TRBV12-5 and TRBJ2-3; TRBD2 matches at 7 bases. The CDR3 covers 14 residues. The germline V gene encodes CDR1 LGHNT and CDR2 FRNRAP. Trimming took 6 bases from V and 0 from J; bases not matched to a gene: 3. The CDR3 coding sequence is TGTGCTAGTGGGGGGGGGACTAGCACAGATACGCAGTATTTT. Translating gives CASGGGTSTDTQYF. Full variable domain (remainder filled in from reference TRBV12-5 and TRBJ2-3): DARVTQTPRHKVTEMGQEVTMRCQPILGHNTVFWYRQTMMQGLELLAYFRNRAPLDDSGMPKDRFSAEMPDATLATLKIQPSEPRDSAVYFCASGGGTSTDTQYFGPGTRLTVL.

In this sample, this clonotype turned up a few times. The chain joins TRBV3-1 to TRBJ2-7, with 7 bases matching TRBD1. The CDR3 is made up of 14 amino acids. Trimming removed 1 base from V and 3 bases from J; junction bases left unmatched: 3. Germline assignment: CDR1 LGHDT and CDR2 YNNKEL (reference sequence). The CDR3 sequence: CASSQGAGGYEQYF. CDR3 DNA: TGTGCCAGCAGCCAAGGGGCAGGGGGCTACGAGCAGTACTTC.

This clonotype was observed many times. J is TRBJ1-5 and V is TRBV28; D ambiguous. With 5 bases removed from V and 2 bases from J, the gap between germline ends came to 1 base. This CDR3 has 11 residues. Germline V gene lookup returns CDR1 MDHEN and CDR2 SYDVKM. The CDR3 protein is CASSRNQPQHF. The CDR3 DNA reads as TGTGCCAGCAGTCGCAATCAGCCCCAGCATTTT.

This clonotype was observed a handful of times. The CDR3, as DNA: TGTGCCAGCAGCGTACAAGAGTTCACCGGGGAGCTGTTTTTT. This sequence encodes CASSVQEFTGELFF. This chain connects TRBV2 to TRBJ2-2, with no clear D. The CDR3 totals 14 residues. Germline V gene lookup returns CDR1 SNHLY and CDR2 FYNNEI. With 6 bases removed from V and 4 bases from J, the gap between germline ends came to 12 bases. The variable domain in full, with the rest retrieved from reference TRBV2 and TRBJ2-2, is EPEVTQTPSHQVTQMGQEVILRCVPISNHLYFYWYRQILGQKVEFLVSFYNNEISEKSEIFDDQFSVERPDGSNFTLKIRSTKLEDSAMYFCASSVQEFTGELFFGEGSRLTVL.

The table lists this clonotype with a few counts. The CDR3 DNA is TGCGCCAGCAGCTTGCCGACAGGGGCGCAAGAGACCCAGTACTTC. This gives the protein CASSLPTGAQETQYF. The chain combines TRBV5-1 with TRBJ2-5; TRBD1 matches at 8 bases. Trimming cost V 1 base and J 2 bases; bases outside gene matches: 4. In germline, CDR1 is SGHRS, CDR2 YFSETQ. CDR3 size: 15 residues.

In this sample, this clonotype turned up many times. The chain is built from TRBV19 and TRBJ2-5, with 9 positions matching TRBD1. Germline CDR1 and CDR2: LNHDA and SQIVND (reference sequence). CDR3 length: 14 amino acids. With 5 bases clipped from V and 5 bases from J, the junction kept 6 bases outside the gene matches. DNA for the CDR3: TGTGCCAGTAGTGAATGGACAGGGGAGGAGACCCAGTACTTC. Protein product: CASSEWTGEETQYF. Combining the CDR3 with reference TRBV19 and TRBJ2-5 gives the whole variable domain DGGITQSPKYLFRKEGQNVTLSCEQNLNHDAMYWYRQDPGQGLRLIYYSQIVNDFQKGDIAEGYSVSREKKESFPLTVTSAQKNPTAFYLCASSEWTGEETQYFGPGTRLLVL.

In its sample, this clonotype was seen a few times. CDR3 nucleotide sequence: TGCAGTGCTAGAGATCTAGGCAGGTCCCCCCAGGAGACCCAGTACTTC. It codes for CSARDLGRSPQETQYF. The rearrangement links TRBV20-1 to TRBJ2-5, with D hard to call. The CDR3 loop spans 16 amino acids. V was clipped by 0 bases and J by 5 bases, with 19 bases between them. From germline, CDR1 is DFQATT and CDR2 SNEGSKA (reference sequence).

The gene calls are TRBV20-1 and TRBJ2-7; either TRBD1 or TRBD2 may supply D (5 bases each). V lost 0 bases, J lost 0 bases, and 6 bases lay in between. The CDR3 has 13 amino acids. Germline CDR1 DFQATT, CDR2 SNEGSKA (reference sequence). Written as DNA, the CDR3 is TGCAGTGCTAGAGATGGGGGCTCCTACGAGCAGTACGTC. This gives the protein CSARDGGSYEQYV.

This clonotype has at least ten counts. The genes are TRBV6-5 and TRBJ1-6; maybe TRBD1 (5 bases). The CDR3 spans 13 residues. Germline V gene data show CDR1 as MNHEY and CDR2 as SVGAGI. Deletions cut 4 bases from V and 8 bases from J, with 9 bases between. This CDR3 reads CASSWHRYSPLHF. In DNA form, the CDR3 reads TGTGCCAGCAGTTGGCACAGGTATTCACCCCTCCACTTT.

This clonotype was recorded a few times. J is TRBJ2-1 and V is TRBV7-9; D is possibly TRBD1 (6 bases). CDR1 and CDR2 (germline): SEHNR, FQNEAQ (reference sequence). V lost 3 bases, J lost 6 bases, and 18 bases lay in between. This CDR3 contains 16 residues. The CDR3 region has the DNA TGTGCCAGCAGCTTTTCGGACAGCCCAACTGGCAATGAGCAGTTCTTC. The encoded protein is CASSFSDSPTGNEQFF.

This clonotype was observed at least ten times. V and J are TRBV7-2 and TRBJ2-7; TRBD1 might be the D (5 bases). Germline V gene lookup returns CDR1 SGHTA and CDR2 FQGNSA. CDR3 length: 12 residues. Trimming left V 1 base short and J 11 bases short, with 12 bases between. The CDR3 region is CASSLDRRSKYF. The CDR3, as DNA: TGTGCCAGCAGCTTAGACAGGCGATCTAAGTACTTC.